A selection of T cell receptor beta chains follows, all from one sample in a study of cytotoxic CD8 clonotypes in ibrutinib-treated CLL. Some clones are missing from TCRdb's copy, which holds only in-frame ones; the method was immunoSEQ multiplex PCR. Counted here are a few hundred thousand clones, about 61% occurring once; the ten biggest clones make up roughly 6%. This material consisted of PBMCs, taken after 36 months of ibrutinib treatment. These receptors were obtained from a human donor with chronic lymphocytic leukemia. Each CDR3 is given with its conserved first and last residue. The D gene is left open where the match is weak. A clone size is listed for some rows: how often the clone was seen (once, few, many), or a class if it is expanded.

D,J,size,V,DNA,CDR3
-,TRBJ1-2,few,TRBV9,TGTGCCAGCAGCCCCCTCGACTATATGGGCTACACCTTC,CASSPLDYMGYTF
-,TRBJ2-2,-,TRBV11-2,TGTGCCAGCAGCTTAGGGGCCTTACTATCCCCCCCCACCGGGGAGCTGTTTTTT,CASSLGALLSPPTGELFF
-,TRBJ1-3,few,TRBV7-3,TGTGCCAGCAGCCCAGGGGGAAACACCATATATTTT,CASSPGGNTIYF
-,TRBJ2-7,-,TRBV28,TGTGCCAGCATGGGTACCCCCTACGAGCAGTACTTC,CASMGTPYEQYF
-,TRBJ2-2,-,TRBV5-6,TGTGCCAGCAGCTCAATAGACAGTACGAACACCGGGGAGCTGTTTTTT,CASSSIDSTNTGELFF
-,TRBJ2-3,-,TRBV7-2,TGTGCCAGCAGCTTAGACGGTAGGGACACGCAGTATTTT,CASSLDGRDTQYF
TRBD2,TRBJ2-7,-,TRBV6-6,TGTGCCAGCAGTAAACCCGGACTAGCGGCCTACGAGCAGTACTTC,CASSKPGLAAYEQYF
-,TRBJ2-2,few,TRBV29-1,TGCAGCTCATGGGCAGGGCCCGGGGAGCTGTTTTTT,CSSWAGPGELFF
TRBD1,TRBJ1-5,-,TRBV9,TGTGCCAGCAGCGTAATTTCCGGGGGACAGATAAATCAGCCCCAGCATTTT,CASSVISGGQINQPQHF
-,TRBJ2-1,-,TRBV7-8,TGTGCCAGCAGCTTTAGGGACCGGTTTGAGCAGTTCTTC,CASSFRDRFEQFF
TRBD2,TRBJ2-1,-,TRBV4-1,TGCGCCAGCAGCAGCGCTAGCGGGGGGTTCTACAATGAGCAGTTCTTC,CASSSASGGFYNEQFF
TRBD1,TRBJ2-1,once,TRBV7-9,TGTGCCAGCAGCTCGGGACAGGCCTACAATGAGCAGTTCTTC,CASSSGQAYNEQFF
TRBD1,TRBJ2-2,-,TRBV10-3,TGTGCCATCAGCACCGGGACAGGGAAGTTAAGTACGGCCGGGGAGCTGTTTTTT,CAISTGTGKLSTAGELFF
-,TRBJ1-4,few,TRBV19,TGTGCCAGTACCCTAAACGATAAAAAACTGTTTTTT,CASTLNDKKLFF
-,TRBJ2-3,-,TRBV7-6,TGTGCCAGCAGCTTAGCCACAGATACGCAGTATTTT,CASSLATDTQYF
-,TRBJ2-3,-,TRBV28,TGTGCCAGCAGTTTATACCCCAGGGTGGATACGCAGTATTTT,CASSLYPRVDTQYF
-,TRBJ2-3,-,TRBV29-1,TGCAGCGTTGTGGGGACTCCATCAGATACGCAGTATTTT,CSVVGTPSDTQYF
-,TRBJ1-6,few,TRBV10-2,TGCGCCAGCAGCCCTACAGGCCGCGGGTCACCCCTCCACTTT,CASSPTGRGSPLHF
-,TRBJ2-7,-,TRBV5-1,TGCGCCAGCAGCTTGGGTGCCCTAGAGGGGGAGCAGTACTTC,CASSLGALEGEQYF
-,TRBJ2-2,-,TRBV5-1,TGCGCCAGCAGCTTGGAGCAGGGCCGGGCCGGGGAGCTGTTTTTT,CASSLEQGRAGELFF
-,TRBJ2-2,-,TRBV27,TGTGCCAGCAGTTTAAGTCTAGCGAAAAACACCGGGGAGCTGTTTTTT,CASSLSLAKNTGELFF
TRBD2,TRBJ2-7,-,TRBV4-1,TGCGCCAGCAGCCAATGGGGGGCTAGCGGGGTGTACGAGCAGTACTTC,CASSQWGASGVYEQYF
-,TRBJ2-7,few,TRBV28,TGTGCCAGCAGTTCAACCGGGGATCTCGCCTACGAGCAGTACTTC,CASSSTGDLAYEQYF
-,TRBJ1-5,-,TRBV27,TGTGCCAGCAGTTTATCCAGATATCAGCCCCAGCATTTT,CASSLSRYQPQHF
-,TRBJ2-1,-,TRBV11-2,TGTGCCAGCAGCTTACGCGGCGCCGGGGCCTATGAGCAGTTCTTC,CASSLRGAGAYEQFF
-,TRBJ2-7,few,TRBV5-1,TGCGCCAGCAGCCTAGACAGCTTCTCCTACGAGCAGTACTTC,CASSLDSFSYEQYF
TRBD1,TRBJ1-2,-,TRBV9,TGTGCCAGCAGTGTTACCGGGACAGGCAACTATGGCTACACCTTC,CASSVTGTGNYGYTF
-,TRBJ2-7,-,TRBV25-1,TGTGCCAGCTCCGACCCCCACGCAGGAGGCAGCTACGAGCAGTACTTC,CASSDPHAGGSYEQYF
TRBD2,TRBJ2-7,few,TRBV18,TGTGCCAGCGGGAGCGGGAGTGGATGGTTGGGCGAAGGGGAGCAGTACTTC,CASGSGSGWLGEGEQYF
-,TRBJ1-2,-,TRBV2,TGTGCCAGCATGGGGCGAGCTAACTATGGCTACACCTTC,CASMGRANYGYTF
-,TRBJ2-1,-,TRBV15,TGTGCCACCAGCAGAGAGGCGGGGAGCTGGGATGAGCAGTTCTTC,CATSREAGSWDEQFF
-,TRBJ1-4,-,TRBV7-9,TGTGCCAGCAGCTTATTGCAGGGCGGAAAACTGTTTTTT,CASSLLQGGKLFF
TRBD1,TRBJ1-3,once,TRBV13,TGTGCCAGCAGCTTAGACAGAGTGGCAGGGGGTGGAAACACCATATATTTT,CASSLDRVAGGGNTIYF
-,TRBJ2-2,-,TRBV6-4,TGTGCCAGCAGCGGGTGGGGTCCTAGCTCAACCGGGGAGCTGTTTTTT,CASSGWGPSSTGELFF
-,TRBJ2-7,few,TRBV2,TGTGCCAGCACCCGGAAACACGAGCAGTACTTC,CASTRKHEQYF
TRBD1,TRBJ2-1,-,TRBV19,TGTGCCAGTAGTCGACCTGGACAGGGTCCCGAAAGCTCCTACAATGAGCAGTTCTTC,CASSRPGQGPESSYNEQFF
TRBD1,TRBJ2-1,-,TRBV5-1,TGCGCCAGCAGCTACCGGGACAGGGAGTACAATGAGCAGTTCTTC,CASSYRDREYNEQFF
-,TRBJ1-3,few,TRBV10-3,TGTGCCATCTTAACTGGAAACACCATATATTTT,CAILTGNTIYF
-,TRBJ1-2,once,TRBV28,TGTGCCAGCAGTTTACCCACAGGGTGGGATGGCTACACCTTC,CASSLPTGWDGYTF
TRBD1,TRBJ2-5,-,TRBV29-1,TGCAGCGTAGCGGGGACAGGGGACCTCCAAGAGACCCAGTACTTC,CSVAGTGDLQETQYF
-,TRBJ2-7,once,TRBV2,TGTGCCAGCAGGTACGGGATTCCTCCTCTCTACGAGCAGTACTTC,CASRYGIPPLYEQYF
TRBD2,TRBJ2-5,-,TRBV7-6,TGTGCCAGCAGCTTAGTAGCGGGGGGGCCGGGGGAGACCCAGTACTTC,CASSLVAGGPGETQYF
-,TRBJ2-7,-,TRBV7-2,TGTGCCAGCAGCTTAGGTCCGGTCGGGGACTCCTACGAGCAGTACTTC,CASSLGPVGDSYEQYF
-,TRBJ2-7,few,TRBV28,TGTGCCAGCAGTGGGGGTAGCCGGGGCGAGCAGTACTTC,CASSGGSRGEQYF
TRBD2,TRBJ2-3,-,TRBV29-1,TGCAGCGTTGGTAGGCTAGCGGGCACAGATACGCAGTATTTT,CSVGRLAGTDTQYF
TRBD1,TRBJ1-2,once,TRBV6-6,TGTGCCAGCAGCCTAGACAACAGGGGGCTATCAGGCTACACCTTC,CASSLDNRGLSGYTF
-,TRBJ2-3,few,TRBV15,TGTGCCACCAGCAGAGACAACAGGGAAACAGATACGCAGTATTTT,CATSRDNRETDTQYF
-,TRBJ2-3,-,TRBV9,TGTGCCAGCAGCACCCACGCCGGGTGGGATACGCAGTATTTT,CASSTHAGWDTQYF
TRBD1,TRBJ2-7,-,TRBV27,TGTGCCAGCAGTTTACGTTCAGCGATCAGGGGGCAGTACGAGCAGTACTTC,CASSLRSAIRGQYEQYF
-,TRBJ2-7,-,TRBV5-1,TGCGCCAGCAGCTTAAGCGGACCGGCCTACGAGCAGTACTTC,CASSLSGPAYEQYF
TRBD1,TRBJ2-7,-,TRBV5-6,TGTGCCACCGCCGCACAGGGGCACTACGAGCAGTACTTC,CATAAQGHYEQYF
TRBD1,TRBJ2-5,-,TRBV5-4,TGTGCCAGCAGCATCGGACAGGGAGAGACCCAGTACTTC,CASSIGQGETQYF
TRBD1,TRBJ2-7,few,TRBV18,TGTGCCAGCTCACCCACAGGGGGCTACGAGCAGTACTTC,CASSPTGGYEQYF